Here is one TCR beta chain with its context. Its antigen is unidentified. The sample comes from a study of T cell repertoires in cytomegalovirus infection. The overall study: An indication of both CMV infection and matching HLA type came from public TCR beta signatures.

Study-level findings and limits: There were carriers of CMV plus the relevant HLA, and cumulative public TCR beta family frequency identified them. Dominating the ex vivo response were HLA-C-restricted CMV-specific TCR beta clonotypes.

TCRdb reprocessed the reads with MiXCR, giving one entry per CDR3 protein. The sample records fewer than 200,000 distinct CDR3 sequences, around an eighth being singletons. Trimming at V came to 6 bases and at J to 5 bases, leaving 17 bases not matched to a gene. The CDR3 covers 16 residues. The germline V gene encodes CDR1 SQVTM and CDR2 ANQGSEA. The sequenced sample was PBMCs. The chain combines TRBV29-1 with TRBJ1-2; TRBD1 aligns across 8 bases. This receptor was taken from a human donor in good health (CMV status not recorded). Some clones in this sample may be carry-over from other donors' samples. CDR3 in amino acids: CSVRGQDRIAGYGYTF. CDR3 in DNA: TGCAGCGTCCGGGGACAGGACAGAATAGCAGGTTATGGCTACACCTTC.